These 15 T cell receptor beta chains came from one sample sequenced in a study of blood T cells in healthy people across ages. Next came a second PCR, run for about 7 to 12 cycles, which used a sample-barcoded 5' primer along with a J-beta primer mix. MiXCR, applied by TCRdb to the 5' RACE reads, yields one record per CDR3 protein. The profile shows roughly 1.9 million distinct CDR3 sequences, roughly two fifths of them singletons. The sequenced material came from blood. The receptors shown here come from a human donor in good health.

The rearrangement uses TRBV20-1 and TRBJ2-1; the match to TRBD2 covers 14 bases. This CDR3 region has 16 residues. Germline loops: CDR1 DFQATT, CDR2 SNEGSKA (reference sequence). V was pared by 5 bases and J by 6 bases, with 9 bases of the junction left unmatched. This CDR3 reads CSARLTSGGAGNEQFF. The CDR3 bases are TGCAGTGCTCGATTGACTAGCGGGGGGGCCGGCAATGAGCAGTTCTTC.

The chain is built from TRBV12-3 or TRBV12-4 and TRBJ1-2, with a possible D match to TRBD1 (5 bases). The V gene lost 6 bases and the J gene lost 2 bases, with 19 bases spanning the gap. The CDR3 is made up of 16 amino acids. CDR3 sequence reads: CASSPALGGINYGYTF. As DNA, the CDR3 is TGTGCCAGCAGCCCCGCTTTGGGGGGGATAAACTATGGCTACACCTTC.

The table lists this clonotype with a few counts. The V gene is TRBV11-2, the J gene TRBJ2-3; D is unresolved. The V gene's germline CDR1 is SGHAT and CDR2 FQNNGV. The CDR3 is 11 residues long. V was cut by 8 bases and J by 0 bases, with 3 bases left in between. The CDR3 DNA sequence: TGTGCCAGCTACAGCACAGATACGCAGTATTTT. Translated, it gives CASYSTDTQYF. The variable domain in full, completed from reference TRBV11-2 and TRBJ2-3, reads EAGVAQSPRYKIIEKRQSVAFWCNPISGHATLYWYQQILGQGPKLLIQFQNNGVVDDSQLPKDRFSAERLKGVDSTLKIQPAKLEDSAVYLCASYSTDTQYFGPGTRLTVL.

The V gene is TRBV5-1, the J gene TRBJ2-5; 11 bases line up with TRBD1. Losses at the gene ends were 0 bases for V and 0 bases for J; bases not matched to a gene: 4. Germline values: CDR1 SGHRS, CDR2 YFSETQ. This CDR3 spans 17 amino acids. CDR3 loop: CASSLVGDRGYQETQYF. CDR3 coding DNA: TGCGCCAGCAGCTTGGTTGGGGACAGGGGGTACCAAGAGACCCAGTACTTC.

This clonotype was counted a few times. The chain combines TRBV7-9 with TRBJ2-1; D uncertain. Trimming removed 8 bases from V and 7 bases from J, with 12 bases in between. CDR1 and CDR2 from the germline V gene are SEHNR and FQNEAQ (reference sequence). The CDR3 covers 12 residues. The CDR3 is CASRPEQNEQFF. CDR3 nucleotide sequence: TGTGCCAGCCGCCCCGAACAGAATGAGCAGTTCTTC.

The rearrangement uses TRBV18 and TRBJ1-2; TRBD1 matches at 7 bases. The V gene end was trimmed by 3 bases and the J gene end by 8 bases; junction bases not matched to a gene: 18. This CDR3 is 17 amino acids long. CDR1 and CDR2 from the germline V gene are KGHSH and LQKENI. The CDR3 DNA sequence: TGTGCCAGCTCACCGACAAGAGGACAGGAGGCTAATTTGGGCTACACCTTC. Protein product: CASSPTRGQEANLGYTF.

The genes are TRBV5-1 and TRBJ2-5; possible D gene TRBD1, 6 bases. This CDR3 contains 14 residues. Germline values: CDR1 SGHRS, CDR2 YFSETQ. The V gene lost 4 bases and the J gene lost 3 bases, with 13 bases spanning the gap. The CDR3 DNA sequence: TGCGCCAGCAGCCCCGGACAGACCGAAGAGACCCAGTACTTC. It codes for CASSPGQTEETQYF.

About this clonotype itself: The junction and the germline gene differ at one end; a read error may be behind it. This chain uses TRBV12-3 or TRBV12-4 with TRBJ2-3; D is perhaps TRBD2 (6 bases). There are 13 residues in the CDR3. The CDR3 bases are TGTGCCAGCAGTTTACTAGCGTCAGATGCGCAGTATTTT. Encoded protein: CASSLLASDAQYF.

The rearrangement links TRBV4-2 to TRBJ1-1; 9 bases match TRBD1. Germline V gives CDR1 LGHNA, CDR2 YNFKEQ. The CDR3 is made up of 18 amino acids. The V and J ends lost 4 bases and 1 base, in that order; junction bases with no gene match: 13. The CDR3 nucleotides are TGTGCCAGCAGCCTCAGGAAACAGGGGGCGCAAGGGAACACTGAAGCTTTCTTT. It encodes CASSLRKQGAQGNTEAFF.

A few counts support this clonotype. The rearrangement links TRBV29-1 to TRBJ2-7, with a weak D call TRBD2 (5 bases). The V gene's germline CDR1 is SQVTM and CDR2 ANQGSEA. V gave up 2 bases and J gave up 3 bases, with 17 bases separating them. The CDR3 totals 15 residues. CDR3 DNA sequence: TGCAGCGTTGAACGGGAAGGTCTGGAAGACTACGAGCAGTACTTC. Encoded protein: CSVEREGLEDYEQYF.

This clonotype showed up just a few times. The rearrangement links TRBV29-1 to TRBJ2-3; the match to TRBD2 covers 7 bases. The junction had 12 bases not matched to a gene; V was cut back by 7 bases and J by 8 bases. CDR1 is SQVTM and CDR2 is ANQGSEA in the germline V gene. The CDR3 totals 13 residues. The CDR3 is CSALSGRDGTQYF. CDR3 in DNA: TGCAGCGCCCTTAGCGGGCGGGATGGTACGCAGTATTTT.

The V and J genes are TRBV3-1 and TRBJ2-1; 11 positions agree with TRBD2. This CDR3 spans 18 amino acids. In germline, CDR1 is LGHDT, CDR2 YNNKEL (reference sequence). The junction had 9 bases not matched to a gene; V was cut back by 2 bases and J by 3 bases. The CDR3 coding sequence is TGTGCCAGCAGCCAATATAGCGGGGGGGAAGGCCGCTACAATGAGCAGTTCTTC. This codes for CASSQYSGGEGRYNEQFF.

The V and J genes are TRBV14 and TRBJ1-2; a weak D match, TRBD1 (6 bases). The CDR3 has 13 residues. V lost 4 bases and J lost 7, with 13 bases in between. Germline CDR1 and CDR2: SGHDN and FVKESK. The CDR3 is CASSLGAWSGYTF. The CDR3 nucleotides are TGTGCCAGCAGCCTGGGGGCCTGGAGTGGCTACACCTTC.

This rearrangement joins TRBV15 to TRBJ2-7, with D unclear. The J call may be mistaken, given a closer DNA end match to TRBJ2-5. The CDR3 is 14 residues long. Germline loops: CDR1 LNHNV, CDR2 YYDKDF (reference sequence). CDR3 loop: CATSRDLSSGTQYF. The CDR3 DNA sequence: TGTGCCACCAGCAGAGATCTCTCGTCGGGGACCCAGTACTTC.

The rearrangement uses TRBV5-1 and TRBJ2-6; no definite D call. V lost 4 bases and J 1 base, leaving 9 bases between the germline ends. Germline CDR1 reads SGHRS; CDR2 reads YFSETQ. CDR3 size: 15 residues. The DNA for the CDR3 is TGCGCCAGCAGCGCCACCGGATCTGGGGCCAACGTCCTGACTTTC. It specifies CASSATGSGANVLTF.